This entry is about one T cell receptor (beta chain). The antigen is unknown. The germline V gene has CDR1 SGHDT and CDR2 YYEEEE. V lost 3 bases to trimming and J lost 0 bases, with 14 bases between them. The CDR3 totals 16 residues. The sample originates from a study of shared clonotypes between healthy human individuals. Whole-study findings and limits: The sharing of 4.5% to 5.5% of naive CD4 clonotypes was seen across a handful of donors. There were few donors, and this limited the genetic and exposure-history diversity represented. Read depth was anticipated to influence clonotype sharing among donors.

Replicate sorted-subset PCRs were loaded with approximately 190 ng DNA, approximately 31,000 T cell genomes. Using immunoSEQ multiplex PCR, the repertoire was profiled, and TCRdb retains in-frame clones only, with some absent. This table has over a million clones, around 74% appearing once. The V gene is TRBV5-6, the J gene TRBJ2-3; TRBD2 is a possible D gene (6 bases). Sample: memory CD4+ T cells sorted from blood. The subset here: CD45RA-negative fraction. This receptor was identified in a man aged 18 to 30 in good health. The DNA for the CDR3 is TGTGCCAGCAGCTCCTTAGCGGAAATTAGCACAGATACGCAGTATTTT. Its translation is CASSSLAEISTDTQYF.